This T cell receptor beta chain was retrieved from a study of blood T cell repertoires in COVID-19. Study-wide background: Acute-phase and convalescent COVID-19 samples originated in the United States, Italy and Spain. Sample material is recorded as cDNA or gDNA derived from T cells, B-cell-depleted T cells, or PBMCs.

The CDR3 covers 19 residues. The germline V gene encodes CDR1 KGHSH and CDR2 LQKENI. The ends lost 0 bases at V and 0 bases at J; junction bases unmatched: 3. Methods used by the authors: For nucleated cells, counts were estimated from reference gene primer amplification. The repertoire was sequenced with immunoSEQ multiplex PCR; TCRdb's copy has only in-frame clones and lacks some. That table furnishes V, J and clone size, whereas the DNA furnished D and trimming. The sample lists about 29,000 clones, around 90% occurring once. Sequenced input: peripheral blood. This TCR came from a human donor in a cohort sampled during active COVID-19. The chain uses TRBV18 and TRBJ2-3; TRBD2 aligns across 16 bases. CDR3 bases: TGTGCCAGCTCACCACCGGGACTAGCGGGGGGGCATAGCACAGATACGCAGTATTTT. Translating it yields CASSPPGLAGGHSTDTQYF.